This paragraph reports one TCR beta chain. In the original workflow: Nucleated cell counts were estimated from reference gene primer amplification. Repertoires were generated with immunoSEQ multiplex PCR, while TCRdb's copy carries only in-frame clones and drops some. V, J and clone size reflect that table, while D and trimming were determined from the DNA. The table has 150,000 or so clones, approximately 88% seen once. Between the trimmed V and J ends, which lost 0 bases and 5 bases, there was a span of 13 bases. Germline CDR1 is SGHNT and CDR2 is YYREEE (reference sequence). This CDR3 comprises 15 residues. The data belong to a study of blood T cell repertoires in COVID-19. Study-wide background: From T cells, B-cell-depleted T cells, or PBMCs came the material, which was cDNA or gDNA.

This clonotype was sampled from a woman in her fifties or sixties with acute or convalescent COVID-19. Sequenced: peripheral blood. The rearrangement links TRBV5-4 to TRBJ2-3, with D possibly being TRBD1 (7 bases). The CDR3 loop reads CASSLAGGKKDTQYF. CDR3 DNA: TGTGCCAGCAGCTTGGCAGGGGGGAAGAAAGATACGCAGTATTTT.